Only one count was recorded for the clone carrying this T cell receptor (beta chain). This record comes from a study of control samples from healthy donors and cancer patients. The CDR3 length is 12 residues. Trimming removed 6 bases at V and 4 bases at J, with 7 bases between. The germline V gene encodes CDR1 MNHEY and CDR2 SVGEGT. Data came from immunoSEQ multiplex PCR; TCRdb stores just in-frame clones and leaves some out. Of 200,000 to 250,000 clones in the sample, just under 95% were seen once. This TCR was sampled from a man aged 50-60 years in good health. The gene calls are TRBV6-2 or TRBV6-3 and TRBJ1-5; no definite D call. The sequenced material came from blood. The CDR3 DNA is TGTGCCAGCAGCGGGAGAAATCAGCCCCAGCATTTT. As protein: CASSGRNQPQHF.